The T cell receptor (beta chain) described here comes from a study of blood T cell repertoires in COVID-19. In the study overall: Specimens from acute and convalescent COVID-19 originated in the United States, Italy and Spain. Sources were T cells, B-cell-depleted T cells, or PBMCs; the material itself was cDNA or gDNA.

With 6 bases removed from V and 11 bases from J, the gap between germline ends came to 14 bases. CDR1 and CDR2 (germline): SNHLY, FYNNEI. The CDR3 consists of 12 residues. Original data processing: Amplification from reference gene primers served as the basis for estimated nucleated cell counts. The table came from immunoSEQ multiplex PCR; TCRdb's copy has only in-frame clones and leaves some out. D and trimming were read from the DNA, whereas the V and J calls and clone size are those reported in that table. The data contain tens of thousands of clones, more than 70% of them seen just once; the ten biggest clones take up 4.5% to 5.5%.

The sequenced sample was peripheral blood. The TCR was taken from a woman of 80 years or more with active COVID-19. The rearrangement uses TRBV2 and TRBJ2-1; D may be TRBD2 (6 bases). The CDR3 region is CASSAEGRKQFF. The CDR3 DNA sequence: TGTGCCAGCAGCGCGGAGGGCAGAAAGCAGTTCTTC.